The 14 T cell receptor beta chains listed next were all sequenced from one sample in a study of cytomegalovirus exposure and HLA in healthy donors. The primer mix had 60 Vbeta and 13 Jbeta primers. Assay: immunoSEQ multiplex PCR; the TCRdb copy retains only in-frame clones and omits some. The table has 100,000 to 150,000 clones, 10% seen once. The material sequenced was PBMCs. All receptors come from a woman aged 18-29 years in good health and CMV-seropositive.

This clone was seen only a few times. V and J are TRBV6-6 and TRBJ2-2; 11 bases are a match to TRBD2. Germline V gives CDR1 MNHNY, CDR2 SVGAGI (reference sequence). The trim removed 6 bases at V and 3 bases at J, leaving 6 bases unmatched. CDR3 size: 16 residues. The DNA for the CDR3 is TGTGCCAGCAGAATCGGGACTAGCGGACACACCGGGGAGCTGTTTTTT. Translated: CASRIGTSGHTGELFF.

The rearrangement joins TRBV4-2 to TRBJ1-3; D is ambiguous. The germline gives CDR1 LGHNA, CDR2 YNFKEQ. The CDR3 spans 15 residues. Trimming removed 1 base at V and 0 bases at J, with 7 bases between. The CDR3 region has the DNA TGTGCCAGCAGCCAAGCCCAGATCTCTGGAAACACCATATATTTT. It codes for CASSQAQISGNTIYF.

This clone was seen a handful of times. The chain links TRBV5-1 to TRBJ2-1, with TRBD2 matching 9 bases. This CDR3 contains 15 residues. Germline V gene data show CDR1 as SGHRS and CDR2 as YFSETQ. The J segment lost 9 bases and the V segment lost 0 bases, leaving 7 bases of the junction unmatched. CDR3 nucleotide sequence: TGCGCCAGCAGCTTGGCCCCTAGCGGGACCGCTGAGCAGTTCTTC. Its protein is CASSLAPSGTAEQFF.

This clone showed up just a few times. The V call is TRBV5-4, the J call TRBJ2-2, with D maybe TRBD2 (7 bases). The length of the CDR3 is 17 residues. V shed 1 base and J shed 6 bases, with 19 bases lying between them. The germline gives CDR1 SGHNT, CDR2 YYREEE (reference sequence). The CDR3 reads CASSLKGGASGAGELFF. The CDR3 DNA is TGTGCCAGCAGCTTGAAGGGGGGGGCGAGTGGTGCCGGGGAGCTGTTTTTT.

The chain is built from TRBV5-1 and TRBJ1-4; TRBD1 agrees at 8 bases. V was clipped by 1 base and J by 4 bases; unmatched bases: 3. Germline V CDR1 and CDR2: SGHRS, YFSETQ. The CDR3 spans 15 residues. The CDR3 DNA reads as TGCGCCAGCAGCTTGTTTGGACAGGGTAATGAAAAACTGTTTTTT. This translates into CASSLFGQGNEKLFF.

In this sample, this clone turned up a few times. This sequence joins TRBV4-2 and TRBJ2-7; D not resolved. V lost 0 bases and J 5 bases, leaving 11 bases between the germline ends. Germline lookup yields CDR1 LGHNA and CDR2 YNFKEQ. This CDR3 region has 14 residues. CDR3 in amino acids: CASSQEFGINEQYF. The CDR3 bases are TGTGCCAGCAGCCAAGAATTCGGTATCAACGAGCAGTACTTC.

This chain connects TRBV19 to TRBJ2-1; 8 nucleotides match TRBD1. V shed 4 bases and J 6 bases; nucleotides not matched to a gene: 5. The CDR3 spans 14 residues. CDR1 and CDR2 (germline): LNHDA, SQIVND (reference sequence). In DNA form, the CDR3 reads TGTGCCAGTAGTACAGGACAGGGCCCCAATGAGCAGTTCTTC. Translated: CASSTGQGPNEQFF.

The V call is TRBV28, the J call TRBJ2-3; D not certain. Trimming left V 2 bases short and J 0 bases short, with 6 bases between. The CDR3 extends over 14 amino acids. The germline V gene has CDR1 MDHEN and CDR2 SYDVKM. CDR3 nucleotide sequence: TGTGCCAGCAGTTTAACCACTAGCACAGATACGCAGTATTTT. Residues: CASSLTTSTDTQYF.

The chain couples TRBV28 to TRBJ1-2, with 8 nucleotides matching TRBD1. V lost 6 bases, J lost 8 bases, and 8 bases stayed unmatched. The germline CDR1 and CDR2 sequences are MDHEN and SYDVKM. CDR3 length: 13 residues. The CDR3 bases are TGTGCCAGCAGAACCGGACAGGGCAAAGGCTACACCTTC. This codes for CASRTGQGKGYTF.

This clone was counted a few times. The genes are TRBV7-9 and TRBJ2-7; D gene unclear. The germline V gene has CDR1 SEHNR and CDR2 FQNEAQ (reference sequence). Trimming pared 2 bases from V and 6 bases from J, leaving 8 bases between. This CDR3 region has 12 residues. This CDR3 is CASSLYSGEQYF. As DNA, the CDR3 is TGTGCCAGCAGCTTATACTCGGGCGAGCAGTACTTC.

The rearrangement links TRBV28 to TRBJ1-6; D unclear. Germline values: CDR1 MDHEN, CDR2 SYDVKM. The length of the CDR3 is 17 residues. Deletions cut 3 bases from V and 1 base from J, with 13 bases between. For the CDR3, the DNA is TGTGCCAGCAGTTTTCGGCGGGAAGGATCCTATAATTCACCCCTCCACTTT. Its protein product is CASSFRREGSYNSPLHF.

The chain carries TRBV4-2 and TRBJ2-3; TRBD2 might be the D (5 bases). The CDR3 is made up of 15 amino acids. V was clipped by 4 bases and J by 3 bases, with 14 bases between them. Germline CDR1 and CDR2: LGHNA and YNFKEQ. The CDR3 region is CASSPRESNTDTQYF. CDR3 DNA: TGTGCCAGCAGCCCCCGGGAATCGAATACAGATACGCAGTATTTT.

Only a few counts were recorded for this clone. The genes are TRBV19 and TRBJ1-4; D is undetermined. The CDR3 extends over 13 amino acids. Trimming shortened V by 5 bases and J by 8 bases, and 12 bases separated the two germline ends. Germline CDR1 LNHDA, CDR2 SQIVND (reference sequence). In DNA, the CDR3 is TGTGCCAGTAGTGTCCTTCGAGAAGAAAAACTGTTTTTT. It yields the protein CASSVLREEKLFF.

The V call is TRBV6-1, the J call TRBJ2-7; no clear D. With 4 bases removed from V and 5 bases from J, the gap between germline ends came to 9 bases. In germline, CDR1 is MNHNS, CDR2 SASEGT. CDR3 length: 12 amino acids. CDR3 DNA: TGTGCCAGCAGTGCAGCCCTAAACGAGCAGTACTTC. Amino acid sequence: CASSAALNEQYF.